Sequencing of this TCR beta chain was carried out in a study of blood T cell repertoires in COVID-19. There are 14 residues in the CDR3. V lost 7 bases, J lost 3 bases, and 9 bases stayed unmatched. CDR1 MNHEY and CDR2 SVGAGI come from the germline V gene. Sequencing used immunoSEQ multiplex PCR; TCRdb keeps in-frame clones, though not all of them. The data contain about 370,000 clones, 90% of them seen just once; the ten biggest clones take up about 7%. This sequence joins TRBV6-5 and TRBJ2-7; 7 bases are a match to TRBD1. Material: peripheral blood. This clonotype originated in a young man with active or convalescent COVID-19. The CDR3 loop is CASTPKGQIYEQYF. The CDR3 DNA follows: TGTGCCAGCACCCCGAAGGGACAGATCTACGAGCAGTACTTC.